This T cell receptor (beta chain) is from a study of T cells in Graves' hyperthyroidism and ophthalmopathy. This clonotype was detected many times. Amplified regions were TCR beta CDR3 sequences from RNA transcripts. HTBI primers drove first-round RT-PCR of the TCR CDR3. TCRdb fed the multiplex PCR reads into MiXCR, producing one record per CDR3 protein. This repertoire shows 330,000 or so distinct CDR3 sequences, 15% to 20% found once; its top ten account for 39%. CDR1 is SNHLY and CDR2 is FYNNEI in the germline V gene. V lost 1 base to trimming and J lost 14 bases, with 20 bases between them. This CDR3 comprises 14 residues. Disease duration was under 3 months in the ophthalmopathy patients, who also had a Clinical Activity Score of at least 3 and a NOSPECS grade of at least 4. Cells are PBMCs isolated from 9 to 10 ml of fresh blood.

The chain combines TRBV2 with TRBJ2-5, with D perhaps TRBD1 (5 bases). The material sequenced was blood. The origin of this receptor is a man in his fifties with Graves' ophthalmopathy. CDR3 nucleotide sequence: TGTGCCAGCAGTGAAGGAACGACAGAGCCCCCTCGTTACTTC. Its translation is CASSEGTTEPPRYF.